This is a list of T cell receptor beta chains from one sample in a study of beta chain features in type 1 diabetes. Method: immunoSEQ multiplex PCR; TCRdb's copy keeps in-frame clones and lacks some. The table has about 140,000 clones, 6.9% seen once. Material for sequencing was central memory CD4+ T cells from blood. These receptors were taken from a woman in her 30s in good health. The CDR3 runs from the conserved cysteine through the conserved F or W. D genes are given only for firm matches. Size values are once, few and many counts, or a class for expanded clones, and some rows have none.

CDR3 protein: CAWSPSFGGETQYF
CDR3 DNA: TGTGCCTGGAGTCCCTCGTTCGGAGGGGAGACCCAGTACTTC
V gene: TRBV30
CDR3 length: 14
clone size: few
D gene: .
J gene: TRBJ2-5

CDR3 protein: CASRRQGTNEKLFF
CDR3 DNA: TGTGCCAGCAGAAGACAGGGAACTAATGAAAAACTGTTTTTT
V gene: TRBV25-1
CDR3 length: 14
clone size: few
D gene: TRBD1
J gene: TRBJ1-4

CDR3 protein: CASSLKDRNIQYF
CDR3 DNA: TGTGCCAGCAGCTTGAAGGACAGAAACATTCAGTACTTC
V gene: TRBV11-3
CDR3 length: 13
clone size: .
D gene: .
J gene: TRBJ2-4

CDR3 protein: CASSSRTGRGGTEAFF
CDR3 DNA: TGTGCCAGCAGCTCCCGGACAGGGAGGGGCGGAACTGAAGCTTTCTTT
V gene: TRBV7-9
CDR3 length: 16
clone size: few
D gene: TRBD1
J gene: TRBJ1-1

CDR3 protein: CASSSIQGAGNTIYF
CDR3 DNA: TGCGCCAGCAGCTCCATCCAGGGGGCTGGAAACACCATATATTTT
V gene: TRBV5-1
CDR3 length: 15
clone size: few
D gene: TRBD1
J gene: TRBJ1-3

CDR3 protein: CASSPDPGGGANVLTF
CDR3 DNA: TGCGCCAGCAGCCCGGACCCTGGCGGGGGGGCCAACGTCCTGACTTTC
V gene: TRBV5-1
CDR3 length: 16
clone size: .
D gene: .
J gene: TRBJ2-6

CDR3 protein: CAWSAGLVGSNEQFF
CDR3 DNA: TGTGCCTGGAGTGCAGGACTAGTCGGGAGCAATGAGCAGTTCTTC
V gene: TRBV30
CDR3 length: 15
clone size: few
D gene: TRBD2
J gene: TRBJ2-1

CDR3 protein: CASSLVAAGAGTDTQYF
CDR3 DNA: TGTGCCAGCAGCTTGGTGGCTGCGGGAGCAGGCACAGATACGCAGTATTTT
V gene: TRBV5-6
CDR3 length: 17
clone size: .
D gene: TRBD2
J gene: TRBJ2-3

CDR3 protein: CASSLVGTGNSNQPQHF
CDR3 DNA: TGTGCCAGCAGCTTAGTCGGGACAGGAAATAGCAATCAGCCCCAGCATTTT
V gene: TRBV7-2
CDR3 length: 17
clone size: few
D gene: TRBD1
J gene: TRBJ1-5

CDR3 protein: CASSREETQYF
CDR3 DNA: TGCGCCAGCAGCAGAGAAGAGACCCAGTACTTC
V gene: TRBV5-1
CDR3 length: 11
clone size: few
D gene: .
J gene: TRBJ2-5

CDR3 protein: CASRKDRVLTYEQYF
CDR3 DNA: TGTGCCAGCAGGAAGGACAGGGTCCTAACCTACGAGCAGTACTTC
V gene: TRBV28
CDR3 length: 15
clone size: many
D gene: TRBD1
J gene: TRBJ2-7

CDR3 protein: CASSPLVAGPNEQFF
CDR3 DNA: TGTGCCAGCAGCCCGCTTGTGGCAGGGCCTAATGAGCAGTTCTTC
V gene: TRBV7-9
CDR3 length: 15
clone size: .
D gene: .
J gene: TRBJ2-1

CDR3 protein: CASSYQQGRGYTF
CDR3 DNA: TGTGCCAGCAGTTACCAACAGGGACGTGGCTACACCTTC
V gene: TRBV6-6
CDR3 length: 13
clone size: .
D gene: .
J gene: TRBJ1-2

CDR3 protein: CASRDSSDSTDTQYF
CDR3 DNA: TGTGCCAGCAGGGACTCTAGCGATAGCACAGATACGCAGTATTTT
V gene: TRBV7-2
CDR3 length: 15
clone size: .
D gene: .
J gene: TRBJ2-3

CDR3 protein: CASSFGQGQGYEQYF
CDR3 DNA: TGCGCCAGCAGCTTTGGACAGGGTCAAGGCTACGAGCAGTACTTC
V gene: TRBV5-1
CDR3 length: 15
clone size: .
D gene: TRBD1
J gene: TRBJ2-7

CDR3 protein: CASSLGLAGGIHEQYF
CDR3 DNA: TGTGCCAGCAGCCTAGGACTAGCGGGAGGAATCCACGAGCAGTACTTC
V gene: TRBV7-2
CDR3 length: 16
clone size: many
D gene: TRBD2
J gene: TRBJ2-7

CDR3 protein: CASSPPGDRTYEQYF
CDR3 DNA: TGTGCCAGCAGTCCCCCTGGGGACAGAACCTACGAGCAGTACTTC
V gene: TRBV28
CDR3 length: 15
clone size: few
D gene: TRBD1
J gene: TRBJ2-7

CDR3 protein: CSVERVKTQYF
CDR3 DNA: TGCAGCGTTGAGAGGGTGAAGACCCAGTACTTC
V gene: TRBV29-1
CDR3 length: 11
clone size: .
D gene: .
J gene: TRBJ2-5

CDR3 protein: CASSLGGANTGELFF
CDR3 DNA: TGCGCCAGCAGCTTGGGCGGGGCGAACACCGGGGAGCTGTTTTTT
V gene: TRBV5-1
CDR3 length: 15
clone size: few
D gene: .
J gene: TRBJ2-2

CDR3 protein: CASSPDYLRTDTQYF
CDR3 DNA: TGTGCCAGCAGCCCGGACTACCTACGTACAGATACGCAGTATTTT
V gene: TRBV7-2
CDR3 length: 15
clone size: few
D gene: .
J gene: TRBJ2-3

CDR3 protein: CASSAGTSGNNEQFF
CDR3 DNA: TGCGCCAGCAGCGCGGGGACTAGCGGGAACAATGAGCAGTTCTTC
V gene: TRBV5-1
CDR3 length: 15
clone size: many
D gene: TRBD2
J gene: TRBJ2-1

CDR3 protein: CASSPNIGGGELFF
CDR3 DNA: TGTGCCAGCAGCCCCAACATAGGGGGTGGGGAGCTGTTTTTT
V gene: TRBV7-3
CDR3 length: 14
clone size: .
D gene: .
J gene: TRBJ2-2

CDR3 protein: CASSLSASGRVDTQYF
CDR3 DNA: TGTGCCAGCAGTTTATCGGCTAGCGGGAGAGTGGATACGCAGTATTTT
V gene: TRBV27
CDR3 length: 16
clone size: few
D gene: TRBD2
J gene: TRBJ2-3

CDR3 protein: CASSRPGLGGPTQYF
CDR3 DNA: TGTGCCAGTAGCCGTCCGGGACTAGGGGGCCCTACGCAGTATTTT
V gene: TRBV19
CDR3 length: 15
clone size: few
D gene: .
J gene: TRBJ2-3